This entry features one T cell receptor (beta chain) sequence. These data come from a study of blood T cell repertoires in COVID-19. Turning to the study itself: The samples span acute and convalescent COVID-19 from the United States, Italy and Spain. The cDNA or gDNA used as material had been derived from T cells, B-cell-depleted T cells, or PBMCs.

Germline CDR1 WNHNN, CDR2 SYGVQD (reference sequence). The J segment lost 8 bases and the V segment lost 6 bases, leaving 6 bases of the junction unmatched. The CDR3 length is 13 residues. In Seattle, patients joined the study during active infection and were tracked longitudinally. Original handling: Estimation of nucleated cell counts was performed using reference gene primer amplification. Assay: immunoSEQ multiplex PCR; the TCRdb copy retains only in-frame clones and omits some. V and J calls and clone size are copied from that table; D and trimming were computed from the DNA. This sample has some 180,000 clones; 79% occur once, and the top ten carry approximately 5.9%.

Specimen: peripheral blood. The chain links TRBV10-1 to TRBJ2-1; TRBD2 agrees at 8 bases. The sequence came from a woman aged 40 to 55 with COVID-19, enrolled during active disease. CDR3 bases: TGCGCCAGCAGAGAGCGGGAGTGGGATGAGCAGTTCTTC. Residues: CASREREWDEQFF.